This is a list of T cell receptor beta chains from one sample in a study of PD-L1 blockade in urothelial cancer. Sequenced by immunoSEQ multiplex PCR; TCRdb stores in-frame clones only, minus some. The sample consists of around 66,000 clones, more than 70% of them appearing once. The sequences come from PBMCs, collected around atezolizumab (anti-PD-L1) treatment. All receptors derive from a man in his 60s with urothelial cancer. The CDR3 runs from the conserved cysteine through the conserved F or W. The D gene is left open where the match is weak. A clone size is listed for some rows: how often the clone was seen (once, few, many), or a class if it is expanded.

TRBV6-1	NA	TRBJ1-2	TRBD1	CASSEAGDRNYGYTF	TGTGCCAGCAGTGAAGCGGGGGACAGAAACTATGGCTACACCTTC
TRBV13	NA	TRBJ2-7	NA	CASSQARSYEQYF	TGTGCCAGCAGCCAAGCACGGTCCTACGAGCAGTACTTC
TRBV5-1	once	TRBJ2-7	NA	CASSRTGRRESSYEQYF	TGCGCCAGCAGCCGGACCGGGCGGAGGGAGAGCTCCTACGAGCAGTACTTC
TRBV5-1	NA	TRBJ1-6	TRBD1	CASTLGTDLSPLHF	TGCGCCAGCACACTCGGGACAGACCTTTCACCCCTCCACTTT
TRBV6-6	NA	TRBJ1-2	NA	CASNGANYGYTF	TGTGCCAGCAACGGTGCCAACTATGGCTACACCTTC
TRBV7-6	NA	TRBJ2-5	TRBD2	CASSLGLAGGNSQETQYF	TGTGCCAGCAGCTTGGGACTAGCGGGAGGCAACAGCCAAGAGACCCAGTACTTC
TRBV4-2	NA	TRBJ2-7	TRBD2	CASSQELAGVSYEQYF	TGTGCCAGCAGCCAGGAGCTAGCGGGGGTCTCCTACGAGCAGTACTTC
TRBV5-1	NA	TRBJ1-4	TRBD1	CATRTGAGNKANEKLFF	TGCGCCACCCGGACAGGGGCAGGCAACAAGGCTAATGAAAAACTGTTTTTT
TRBV5-1	once	TRBJ2-1	TRBD2	CASSLLAGGLSNEQFF	TGCGCCAGCAGCTTACTAGCGGGGGGGCTGAGTAATGAGCAGTTCTTC
TRBV5-8	few	TRBJ1-2	TRBD1	CASSQGQGAFLYGYTF	TGTGCCAGCAGCCAGGGACAGGGGGCATTCCTTTATGGCTACACCTTC
TRBV11-1	NA	TRBJ2-3	NA	CASSLSTGVWTDTQYF	TGTGCCAGCAGCTTATCTACGGGGGTTTGGACAGATACGCAGTATTTT
TRBV5-4	NA	TRBJ1-4	NA	CASSLAGVGEKLFF	TGTGCCAGCAGCTTGGCAGGGGTAGGAGAAAAACTGTTTTTT
TRBV5-1	NA	TRBJ2-4	NA	CASAVQGPVNIQYF	TGCGCCAGCGCAGTCCAGGGTCCTGTAAACATTCAGTACTTC
TRBV2	NA	TRBJ1-5	NA	CASSEMGLRNQPQHF	TGTGCCAGCAGTGAAATGGGACTGCGAAATCAGCCCCAGCATTTT
TRBV29-1	NA	TRBJ1-1	TRBD1	CSVENALGTDTEAFF	TGCAGCGTTGAAAACGCCTTAGGGACAGACACTGAAGCTTTCTTT
TRBV6-5	NA	TRBJ1-2	TRBD1	CASSKDRANYGYTF	TGTGCCAGCAGTAAGGACAGGGCTAACTATGGCTACACCTTC
TRBV4-1	NA	TRBJ2-1	TRBD2	CASSQIRSGGIRSNEQFF	TGCGCCAGCAGCCAGATCCGAAGCGGGGGGATCAGGTCGAATGAGCAGTTCTTC
TRBV5-1	NA	TRBJ1-2	TRBD1	CASSLEGQGALINYGYTF	TGCGCCAGCAGCTTGGAGGGGCAGGGGGCTTTGATTAACTATGGCTACACCTTC
TRBV7-9	NA	TRBJ1-5	NA	CAEGANQPQHF	TGTGCCGAGGGTGCGAATCAGCCCCAGCATTTT
TRBV7-8	few	TRBJ2-7	TRBD2	CASSFTSGSSEQYF	TGTGCCAGCAGCTTTACTAGCGGGAGTAGTGAGCAGTACTTC
TRBV11-3	once	TRBJ1-1	NA	CASSRIAGAEAFF	TGTGCCAGCAGCCGTATAGCTGGCGCTGAAGCTTTCTTT
TRBV2	NA	TRBJ2-7	TRBD1	CASTRETGGSYEQYF	TGTGCCAGCACCCGGGAGACAGGGGGGTCCTACGAGCAGTACTTC
TRBV30	NA	TRBJ2-5	NA	CAWNEGRGQETQYF	TGTGCCTGGAATGAGGGGCGGGGTCAAGAGACCCAGTACTTC
TRBV9	NA	TRBJ2-2	NA	CASRGNTGELFF	TGTGCTTCTCGCGGGAACACCGGGGAGCTGTTTTTT
TRBV7-8	NA	TRBJ1-2	NA	CASSRTQGASGYTF	TGTGCCAGCAGCCGAACCCAGGGTGCGAGTGGCTACACCTTC
TRBV7-2	NA	TRBJ2-7	NA	CASSRLSSYEQYF	TGTGCCAGCAGTAGACTAAGCTCCTACGAGCAGTACTTC
TRBV7-2	NA	TRBJ2-7	NA	CASSLASREASSYEQYF	TGTGCCAGCAGCTTAGCATCCAGGGAGGCTTCCTCCTACGAGCAGTACTTC
TRBV27	NA	TRBJ1-3	TRBD1	CASRPGQGRDFGNTIYF	TGTGCCAGCAGACCGGGACAGGGTCGAGACTTTGGAAACACCATATATTTT
TRBV6-4	NA	TRBJ2-3	TRBD2	CASSLSGGAFSDTQYF	TGTGCCAGCAGCCTCAGCGGGGGGGCCTTTTCAGATACGCAGTATTTT
TRBV28	NA	TRBJ2-7	NA	CASSPLQEEQYF	TGTGCCAGCTCTCCACTACAGGAGGAGCAGTACTTC
TRBV28	NA	TRBJ2-6	NA	CASSLSLQGSSGANVLTF	TGTGCCAGCAGTTTATCTCTCCAGGGGAGCTCTGGGGCCAACGTCCTGACTTTC
TRBV7-7	NA	TRBJ2-3	TRBD2	CASSPQVRLAGDADTQYF	TGTGCTAGCAGCCCCCAGGTCCGACTAGCGGGGGATGCAGATACGCAGTATTTT
TRBV11-2	NA	TRBJ2-2	TRBD2	CASRYIAGGITGELFF	TGTGCCAGCAGATACATAGCGGGGGGGATCACCGGGGAGCTGTTTTTT
TRBV15	NA	TRBJ1-2	NA	CATSRDLFPDRDYGYTF	TGTGCCACCAGCAGAGATTTGTTCCCCGACAGAGACTATGGCTACACCTTC
TRBV4-3	NA	TRBJ2-2	NA	CASSQGGSTGELFF	TGCGCCAGCAGCCAGGGGGGTAGCACCGGGGAGCTGTTTTTT
TRBV29-1	NA	TRBJ1-2	TRBD1	CSATITGQSGYTF	TGCAGCGCCACTATAACGGGACAGAGTGGCTACACCTTC
TRBV13	NA	TRBJ2-5	TRBD2	CASSFGTSGGKTQYF	TGTGCCAGCAGCTTCGGGACTAGCGGGGGTAAGACCCAGTACTTC
TRBV28	NA	TRBJ2-7	NA	CASSPGPPRYEQYF	TGTGCCAGCAGTCCTGGGCCGCCCCGCTACGAGCAGTACTTC
TRBV5-1	NA	TRBJ1-4	NA	CASSYGTSNEKLFF	TGTGCCAGCAGCTACGGGACAAGTAATGAAAAACTGTTTTTT
TRBV7-2	NA	TRBJ2-7	NA	CASSLPTYEQYF	TGCGCCAGCAGCCTACCCACCTACGAGCAGTACTTC
TRBV4-1	once	TRBJ1-5	NA	CASSQDRNQPQHF	TGCGCCAGCAGCCAAGACCGGAATCAGCCCCAGCATTTT
TRBV19	NA	TRBJ2-1	TRBD2	CASSTDMAGGSLDEQFF	TGTGCCAGTAGTACCGACATGGCGGGAGGCTCCCTGGATGAGCAGTTCTTC
TRBV25-1	NA	TRBJ1-1	TRBD1	CASSEYRQDREGTEAFF	TGTGCCAGCAGTGAATATAGACAGGACAGGGAGGGGACTGAAGCTTTCTTT
TRBV19	NA	TRBJ1-5	NA	CASKSRSNQPQHF	TGTGCCAGTAAGTCACGGAGCAATCAGCCCCAGCATTTT
TRBV9	NA	TRBJ2-7	TRBD1	CASSRTTGVYEQYF	TGTGCCAGCAGTAGGACGACAGGGGTTTACGAGCAGTACTTC
TRBV7-2	NA	TRBJ2-5	NA	CASSSTSLMKTQYF	TGTGCCAGCAGCTCGACTAGTTTGATGAAGACCCAGTACTTC
TRBV9	NA	TRBJ2-3	TRBD2	CASSPGTSGGTDTQYF	TGTGCCAGCAGCCCAGGAACTAGCGGGGGGACAGATACGCAGTATTTT
TRBV7-6	NA	TRBJ2-7	NA	CASSGGEYEQYF	TGTGCCAGCAGCGGCGGGGAGTACGAGCAGTACTTC
TRBV7-9	NA	TRBJ2-7	NA	CASSSTPGDKQYF	TGTGCCAGCAGCTCTACCCCCGGGGACAAGCAGTACTTC
TRBV5-1	once	TRBJ2-3	TRBD2	CASSLGGGSTDTQYF	TGCGCCAGCAGCTTGGGCGGGGGAAGCACAGATACGCAGTATTTT